This T cell receptor beta chain was identified during a study of regulatory T cells. The germline V and J ends were trimmed by 4 bases and 10 bases, with 14 bases remaining between them. The CDR3 is 13 residues long. Germline V gene lookup returns CDR1 KGHSH and CDR2 LQKENI. Notes on the study in general: Skewed V and J usage and few unique V-J pairs marked patient repertoires, most in Tregs. Hydrophobic residues at CDR3 positions 6 and 7 were enriched in conventional CD4+ T cells of CD3G-deficient patients.

A couple of CD3G-deficient patients had more severe autoimmunity; all had some. Patients, 2 to 39 years old, had expanded memory T-cell proportions. CD4+ T cells were divided by sorting: CD25-high CD127-low Tregs, CD25-low CD127-high conventional cells. Amplification used 52 TRBV primers and 13 TRBJ primers. Assay: immunoSEQ multiplex PCR; the TCRdb copy retains only in-frame clones and omits some. The table has around 30,000 clones, more than 85% seen once. About this clone itself: Its target is unknown.

J is TRBJ2-1 and V is TRBV18; D is perhaps TRBD2 (5 bases). This receptor was identified in a child younger than 10 with CD3G deficiency. Sequenced material: conventional CD4+ T cells sorted from blood. The CDR3 loop reads CASSLTRNGEQFF. The CDR3 DNA sequence: TGTGCCAGCTCACTTACTAGAAACGGGGAGCAGTTCTTC.